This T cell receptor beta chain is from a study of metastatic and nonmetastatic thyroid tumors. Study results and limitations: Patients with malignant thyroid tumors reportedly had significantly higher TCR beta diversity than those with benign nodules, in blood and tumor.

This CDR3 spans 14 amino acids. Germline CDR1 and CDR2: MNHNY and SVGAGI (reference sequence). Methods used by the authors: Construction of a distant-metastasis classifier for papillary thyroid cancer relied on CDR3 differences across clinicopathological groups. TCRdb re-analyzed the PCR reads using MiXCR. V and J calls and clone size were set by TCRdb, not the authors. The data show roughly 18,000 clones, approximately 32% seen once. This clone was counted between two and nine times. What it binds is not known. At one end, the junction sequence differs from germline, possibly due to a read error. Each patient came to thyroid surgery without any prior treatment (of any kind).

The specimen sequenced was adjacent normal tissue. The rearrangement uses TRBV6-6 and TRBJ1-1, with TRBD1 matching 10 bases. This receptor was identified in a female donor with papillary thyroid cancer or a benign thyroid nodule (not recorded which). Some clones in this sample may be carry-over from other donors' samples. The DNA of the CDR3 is TGTGCCAGCAGTTACGGGACAGGGGAGGGTGAAGCCTTCTTT. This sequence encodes CASSYGTGEGEAFF.